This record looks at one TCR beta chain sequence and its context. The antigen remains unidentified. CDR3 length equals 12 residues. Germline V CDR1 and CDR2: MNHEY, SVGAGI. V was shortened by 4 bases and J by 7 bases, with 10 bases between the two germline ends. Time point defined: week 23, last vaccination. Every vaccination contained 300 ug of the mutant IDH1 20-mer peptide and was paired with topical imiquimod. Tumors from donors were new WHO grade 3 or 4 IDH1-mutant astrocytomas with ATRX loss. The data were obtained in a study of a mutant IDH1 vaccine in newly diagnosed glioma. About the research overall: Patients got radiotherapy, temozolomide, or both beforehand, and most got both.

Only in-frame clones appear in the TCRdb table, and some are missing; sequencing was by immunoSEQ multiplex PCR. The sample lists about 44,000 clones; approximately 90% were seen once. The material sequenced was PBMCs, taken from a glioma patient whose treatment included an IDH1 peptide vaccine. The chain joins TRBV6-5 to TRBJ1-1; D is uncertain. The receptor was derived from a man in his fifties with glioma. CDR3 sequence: CASSFSGREAFF. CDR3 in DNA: TGTGCCAGCAGTTTCAGCGGACGTGAAGCTTTCTTT.